The clone carrying this T cell receptor beta chain was counted between two and nine times. After removal of 4 bases from V and 4 bases from J, the junction contained 8 bases not matched to a gene. Germline V gives CDR1 KGHDR, CDR2 SFDVKD. CDR3 length: 16 amino acids. Original analysis: Amplified reference gene primers provided the basis for estimating nucleated cell counts. Assay used: immunoSEQ multiplex PCR; TCRdb lists only in-frame clones, some missing. D and trimming come from the DNA, and the V and J calls and clone size come from that table. The sample carries around 25,000 clones, 90% recorded once. The data stem from a study of blood T cell repertoires in COVID-19. About the study: Samples came from the United States, Italy and Spain, spanning acute and convalescent COVID-19. Sources were T cells, B-cell-depleted T cells, or PBMCs; the material itself was cDNA or gDNA.

The gene calls are TRBV24-1 and TRBJ1-5, with TRBD1 identical over 8 bases. The sample taken for sequencing was peripheral blood. This TCR was sampled from a man aged 65 to 79 with acute or convalescent COVID-19. The chain's CDR3 is CATSENGQGWNQPQHF. In DNA, the CDR3 is TGTGCCACCAGTGAAAATGGACAGGGTTGGAATCAGCCCCAGCATTTT.